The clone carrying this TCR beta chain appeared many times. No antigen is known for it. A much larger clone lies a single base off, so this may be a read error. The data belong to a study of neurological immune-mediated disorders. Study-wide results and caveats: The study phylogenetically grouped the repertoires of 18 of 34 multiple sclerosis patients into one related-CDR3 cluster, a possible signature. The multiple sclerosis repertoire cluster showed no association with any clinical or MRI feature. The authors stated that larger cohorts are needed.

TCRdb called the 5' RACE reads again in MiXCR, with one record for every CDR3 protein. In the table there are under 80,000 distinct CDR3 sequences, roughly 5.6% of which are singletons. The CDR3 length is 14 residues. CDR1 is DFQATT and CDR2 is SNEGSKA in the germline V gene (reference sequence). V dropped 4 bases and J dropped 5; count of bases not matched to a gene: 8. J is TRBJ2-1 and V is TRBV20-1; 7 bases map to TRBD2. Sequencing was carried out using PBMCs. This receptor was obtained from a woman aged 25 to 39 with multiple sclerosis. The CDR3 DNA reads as TGCAGTGCTAATCAGCGGGGTATCGACAATGAGCAGTTCTTC. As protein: CSANQRGIDNEQFF.